This T cell receptor (beta chain) was identified during a study of T cell responses to AZD1222 COVID-19 vaccine. Broader study findings: Repertoire sampling occurred only after the peak T cell response.

Clones were read by immunoSEQ multiplex PCR, and TCRdb kept only the in-frame ones, dropping some. This table has approximately 150,000 clones, approximately 89% appearing once. The CDR3 length is 16 residues. The ends lost 4 bases at V and 0 bases at J; junction bases unmatched: 5. Germline V gives CDR1 SGHAT, CDR2 FQNNGV. Remarks on this clone: Its target is not known.

The specimen was peripheral blood, collected on day 0 of MenACWY control vaccination. V is TRBV11-2 and J is TRBJ2-3; 9 bases line up with TRBD2. The clonotype was recovered from an adult in good health. The CDR3 protein is CASSYGTSRSTDTQYF. In nucleotides, the CDR3 is TGTGCCAGCAGCTACGGGACTAGCCGTAGCACAGATACGCAGTATTTT.